This TCR beta chain was identified in a study of OX40 agonist ivuxolimab in advanced cancers. Study as a whole: The study treated patients with ivuxolimab, an agonistic anti-OX40 (CD134) antibody. Study observations and caveats: Partial responders dosed at 0.1-3.0 mg/kg displayed clonal expansion ranking among the lowest.

Sampling times: baseline, cycle 4 day 1, cycle 7 day 1. Remarks on this clone: Its cognate antigen is unknown.

Measured with immunoSEQ multiplex PCR; TCRdb has only the in-frame clones, and not every one. Here the sample spans about 68,000 clones, 84% being singletons. Sequences were derived from CD4+ or CD8+ T cells sorted from blood, sampled in a trial of the OX40 agonist ivuxolimab. The source of this sequence is an adult with an advanced solid tumor such as melanoma, head and neck, liver or kidney cancer.

In nucleotides, the CDR3 is TGTGCCAGCAGCCCAGCCTCCGGCATAGGGCAGTACTTC. It codes for CASSPASGIGQYF. The chain couples TRBV6-5 to TRBJ2-7; D gene uncertain. Trimming removed 6 bases at V and 9 bases at J, with 18 bases between. The CDR3 spans 13 residues. From germline, CDR1 is MNHEY and CDR2 SVGAGI.